What follows describes a single T cell receptor beta chain. The sample belongs to a study of blood T cell repertoires in COVID-19. Study overall: In each case, the material was cDNA or gDNA derived from T cells, B-cell-depleted T cells, or PBMCs.

Profiling relied on immunoSEQ multiplex PCR, and the TCRdb table lists in-frame clones only, not all of them. The table includes roughly 190,000 clones, about 81% detected once. This sequence was found in a young man with active or convalescent COVID-19. Sequencing used peripheral blood.

CDR3 residues: CASSQGDRDDTEAFF. In nucleotides, the CDR3 is TGTGCCAGCAGCCAAGGGGACAGGGACGACACTGAAGCTTTCTTT. This chain uses TRBV4-2 with TRBJ1-1, with 9 bases aligning to TRBD1. V lost 1 base to trimming and J lost 3 bases; unmatched junction nucleotides: 3. The CDR3 is made up of 15 amino acids. Germline CDR1 and CDR2: LGHNA and YNFKEQ.